These T cell receptor beta chains were read from a single sample in a study of OX40 agonist ivuxolimab in advanced cancers. Generated by immunoSEQ multiplex PCR, the TCRdb table keeps only in-frame clones and is missing some. Of approximately 82,000 clones listed, 88% are singletons. Material: CD4+ or CD8+ T cells sorted from blood, obtained in a trial of the OX40 agonist ivuxolimab. These receptors all come from an adult with an advanced solid tumor such as melanoma, head and neck, liver or kidney cancer. Both conserved end residues are part of each CDR3. The order of the fields is clone size, D gene, J gene, CDR3 length, V gene, CDR3 DNA, CDR3 protein. The D gene is left open where the match is weak. Rows may omit the clone size; those that give it use once, few, many or a size class.

>NA|NA|TRBJ2-2|14|TRBV11-3
TGTGCCAGCAGCTTAGGAGGGGACACCGGGGAGCTGTTTTTT
CASSLGGDTGELFF
>NA|NA|TRBJ2-1|13|TRBV11-1
TGTGCCAGCAGCCTAGACGGTAACAATGAGCAGTTCTTC
CASSLDGNNEQFF
>NA|TRBD1|TRBJ2-2|15|TRBV2
TGTGCCAGCAGTACGCGACAGGGTCGGGGCGGGGAGCTGTTTTTT
CASSTRQGRGGELFF
>NA|TRBD2|TRBJ2-3|15|TRBV2
TGTGCCAGCAGCGGACTAGCGGGTGTGACAGATACGCAGTATTTT
CASSGLAGVTDTQYF
>NA|NA|TRBJ1-2|15|TRBV5-5
TGTGCCAGCAGCCAAACCTCGACAGGAAACTATGGCTACACCTTC
CASSQTSTGNYGYTF
>NA|TRBD2|TRBJ2-5|15|TRBV5-1
TGCGCCAGCAGCTTGGTCGGCGCGGGAGGTGAGACCCAGTACTTC
CASSLVGAGGETQYF
>NA|TRBD1|TRBJ2-7|14|TRBV28
TGTGCCAGCAGTTTACCCCAGGGGGCGGAAGAGCAGTACTTC
CASSLPQGAEEQYF
>NA|TRBD1|TRBJ1-2|15|TRBV7-9
TGTGCCAGCAGCTTTGGAGAGGACAGGTTTAATGGCTACACCTTC
CASSFGEDRFNGYTF
>once|NA|TRBJ2-1|14|TRBV28
TGTGCCAGCAGTGCCGGTAGCTCCTACAATGAGCAGTTCTTC
CASSAGSSYNEQFF
>NA|NA|TRBJ2-4|13|TRBV29-1
TGCAGCGTGGTCGGGGAGTTCCAAAACATTCAGTACTTC
CSVVGEFQNIQYF